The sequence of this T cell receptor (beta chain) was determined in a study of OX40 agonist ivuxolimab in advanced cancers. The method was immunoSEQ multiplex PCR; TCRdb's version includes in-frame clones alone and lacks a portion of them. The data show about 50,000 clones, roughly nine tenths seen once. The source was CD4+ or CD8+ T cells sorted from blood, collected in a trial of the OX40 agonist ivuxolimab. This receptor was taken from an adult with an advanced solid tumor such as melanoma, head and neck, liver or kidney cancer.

The CDR3 here is CASSSQGARATNEKLFF. The CDR3 DNA reads as TGTGCCAGCAGCTCCCAGGGGGCCAGGGCAACTAATGAAAAACTGTTTTTT. The rearrangement links TRBV7-9 to TRBJ1-4; TRBD1 aligns across 8 bases. CDR3 length: 17 residues. Losses at the gene ends were 4 bases for V and 0 bases for J; bases not matched to a gene: 7. Germline loops: CDR1 SEHNR, CDR2 FQNEAQ (reference sequence). The variable domain in full, completed from reference TRBV7-9 and TRBJ1-4, reads DTGVSQNPRHKITKRGQNVTFRCDPISEHNRLYWYRQTLGQGPEFLTYFQNEAQLEKSRLLSDRFSAERPKGSFSTLEIQRTEQGDSAMYLCASSSQGARATNEKLFFGSGTQLSVL.